The sequence of this T cell receptor beta chain was determined in a study of blood T cell repertoires in COVID-19. Study-level background: The origin of the acute and convalescent COVID-19 samples was the United States, Italy and Spain.

In the original analysis: Amplification of reference gene primers provided the estimated nucleated cell counts. The data were produced by immunoSEQ multiplex PCR, yet TCRdb's version contains in-frame clones alone and is incomplete. V, J and clone size were drawn from that table, and D and trimming were deduced from the DNA. The table records about 300,000 clones, about 87% of them present only once. Trimming cost V 2 bases and J 4 bases, with 11 bases left between them. The V gene's germline CDR1 is LGHDT and CDR2 YNNKEL (reference sequence). This CDR3 comprises 14 residues. The V call is TRBV3-1 (or the pseudogene TRBV3-2), the J call TRBJ1-2; D gene ambiguous. This clonotype was sampled from a woman aged 30 to 39 who had recovered from COVID-19. The sequencing sample was made of peripheral blood. Here the CDR3 reads CASSQRTEGYGYTF. The CDR3 nucleotides read TGTGCCAGCAGCCAACGGACGGAGGGCTATGGCTACACCTTC.